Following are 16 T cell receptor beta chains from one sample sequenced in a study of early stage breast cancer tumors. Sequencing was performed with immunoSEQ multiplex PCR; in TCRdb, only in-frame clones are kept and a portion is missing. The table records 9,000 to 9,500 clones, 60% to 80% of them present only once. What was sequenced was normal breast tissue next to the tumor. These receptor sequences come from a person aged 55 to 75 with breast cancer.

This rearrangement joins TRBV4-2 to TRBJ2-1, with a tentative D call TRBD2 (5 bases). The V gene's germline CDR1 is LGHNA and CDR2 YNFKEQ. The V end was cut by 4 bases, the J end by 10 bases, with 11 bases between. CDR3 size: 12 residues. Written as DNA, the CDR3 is TGTGCCAGCAGCCGGAGGATCCGGGAGCAGTTCTTC. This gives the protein CASSRRIREQFF.

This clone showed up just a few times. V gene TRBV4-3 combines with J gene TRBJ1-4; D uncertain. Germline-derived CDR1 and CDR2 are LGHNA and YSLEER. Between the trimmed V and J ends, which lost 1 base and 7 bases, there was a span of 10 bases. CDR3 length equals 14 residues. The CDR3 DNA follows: TGCGCCAGCAGCCAAGGGGGTGGAGGTGAAAAACTGTTTTTT. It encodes CASSQGGGGEKLFF.

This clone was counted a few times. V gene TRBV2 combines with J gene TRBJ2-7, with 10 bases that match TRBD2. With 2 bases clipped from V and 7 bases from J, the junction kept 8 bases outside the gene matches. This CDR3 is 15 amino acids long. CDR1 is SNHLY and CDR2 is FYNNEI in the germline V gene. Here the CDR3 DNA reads TGTGCCAGCAGTGAACAGGCTAGCGGGAGTTATGAGCAGTACTTC. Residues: CASSEQASGSYEQYF.

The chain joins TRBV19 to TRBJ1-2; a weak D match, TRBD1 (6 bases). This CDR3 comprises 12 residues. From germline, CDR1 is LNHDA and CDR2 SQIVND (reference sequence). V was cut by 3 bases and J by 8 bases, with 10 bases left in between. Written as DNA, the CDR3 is TGTGCCAGTAGTATGTTACAGGGAGGCTACACCTTC. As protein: CASSMLQGGYTF.

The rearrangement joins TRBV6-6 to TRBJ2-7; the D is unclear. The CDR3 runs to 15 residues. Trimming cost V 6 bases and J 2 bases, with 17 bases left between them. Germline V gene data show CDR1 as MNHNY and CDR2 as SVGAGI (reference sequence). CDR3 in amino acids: CASSYLGERAYEQYF. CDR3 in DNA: TGTGCCAGCAGCTACCTAGGAGAACGAGCCTACGAGCAGTACTTC.

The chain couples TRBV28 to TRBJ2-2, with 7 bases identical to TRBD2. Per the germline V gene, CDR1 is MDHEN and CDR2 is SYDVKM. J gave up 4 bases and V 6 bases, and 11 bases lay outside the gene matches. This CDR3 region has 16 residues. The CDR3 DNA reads TGTGCCAGCAGCCCTCTAGCGGTCGTTGGCACCGGGGAGCTGTTTTTT. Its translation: CASSPLAVVGTGELFF.

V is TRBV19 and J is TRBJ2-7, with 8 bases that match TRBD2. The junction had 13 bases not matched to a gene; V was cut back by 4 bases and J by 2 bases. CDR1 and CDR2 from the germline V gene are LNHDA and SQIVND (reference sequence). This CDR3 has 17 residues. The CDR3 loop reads CASSTGVAGTAPYEQYF. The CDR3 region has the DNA TGTGCCAGTAGTACTGGGGTAGCGGGAACCGCTCCCTACGAGCAGTACTTC.

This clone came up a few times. CDR3 protein: CASSNRDAGGRNEQFF. As DNA, the CDR3 is TGTGCCAGCAGCAACCGGGACGCGGGAGGGAGGAATGAGCAGTTCTTC. V gene TRBV5-4 combines with J gene TRBJ2-1; 9 bases fit TRBD2. CDR1 and CDR2 from the germline V gene are SGHNT and YYREEE (reference sequence). The CDR3 loop spans 16 amino acids. Unmatched junction bases numbered 12, after V lost 4 bases and J lost 7 bases.

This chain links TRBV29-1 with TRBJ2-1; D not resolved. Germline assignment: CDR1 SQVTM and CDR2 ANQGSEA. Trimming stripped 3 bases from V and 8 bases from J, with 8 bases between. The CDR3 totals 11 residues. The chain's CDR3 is CSVELGDEQFF. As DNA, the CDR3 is TGCAGCGTTGAGCTAGGCGATGAGCAGTTCTTC.

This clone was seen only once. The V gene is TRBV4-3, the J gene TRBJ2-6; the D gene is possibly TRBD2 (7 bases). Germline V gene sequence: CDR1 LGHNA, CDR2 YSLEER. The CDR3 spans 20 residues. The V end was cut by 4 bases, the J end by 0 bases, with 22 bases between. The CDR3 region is CASSLNRGAAGGSGANVLTF. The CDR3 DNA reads TGCGCCAGCAGCCTCAACCGGGGGGCGGCCGGGGGCTCTGGGGCCAACGTCCTGACTTTC.

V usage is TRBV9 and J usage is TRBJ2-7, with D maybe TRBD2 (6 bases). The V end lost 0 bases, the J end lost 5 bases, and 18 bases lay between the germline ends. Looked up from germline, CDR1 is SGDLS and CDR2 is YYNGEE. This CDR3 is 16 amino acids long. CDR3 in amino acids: CASSVATSGSSNEQYF. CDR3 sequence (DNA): TGTGCCAGCAGCGTAGCTACCAGCGGGTCCTCGAACGAGCAGTACTTC.

CDR3 sequence: CASSLRGSGELFF. In nucleotides, the CDR3 is TGTGCCAGCAGCTTACGCGGGAGCGGGGAGCTGTTTTTT. This chain links TRBV7-8 with TRBJ2-2; 7 bases match TRBD2. CDR1 and CDR2 (germline): SGHVS, FQNEAQ. CDR3 length: 13 residues. V gave up 2 bases and J gave up 7 bases; unmatched junction bases: 1.

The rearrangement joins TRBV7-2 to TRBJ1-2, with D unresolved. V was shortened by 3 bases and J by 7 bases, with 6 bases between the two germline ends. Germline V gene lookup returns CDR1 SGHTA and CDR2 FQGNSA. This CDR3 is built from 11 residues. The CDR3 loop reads CASSFTSGYTF. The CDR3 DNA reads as TGTGCCAGCAGCTTTACAAGTGGCTACACCTTC.

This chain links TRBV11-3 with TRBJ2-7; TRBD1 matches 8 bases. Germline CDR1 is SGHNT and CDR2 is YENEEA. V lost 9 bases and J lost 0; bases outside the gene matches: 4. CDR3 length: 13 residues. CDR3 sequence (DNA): TGTGCCAGGAGGACAGGGCGCTCCTACGAGCAGTACTTC. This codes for CARRTGRSYEQYF.

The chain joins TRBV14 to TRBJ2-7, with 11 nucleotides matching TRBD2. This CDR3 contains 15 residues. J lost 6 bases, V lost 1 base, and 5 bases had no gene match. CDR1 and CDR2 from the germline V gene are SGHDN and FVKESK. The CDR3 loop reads CASSQVLAGVFEQYF. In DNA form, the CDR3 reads TGTGCCAGCAGCCAAGTACTAGCGGGAGTATTCGAGCAGTACTTC.

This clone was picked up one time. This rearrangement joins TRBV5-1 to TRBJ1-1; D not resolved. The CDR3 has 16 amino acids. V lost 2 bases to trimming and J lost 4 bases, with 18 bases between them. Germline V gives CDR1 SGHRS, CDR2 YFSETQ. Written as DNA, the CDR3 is TGCGCCAGCAGCTTCCGGGAGGTCGCGGGCGGCACTGAAGCTTTCTTT. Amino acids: CASSFREVAGGTEAFF.